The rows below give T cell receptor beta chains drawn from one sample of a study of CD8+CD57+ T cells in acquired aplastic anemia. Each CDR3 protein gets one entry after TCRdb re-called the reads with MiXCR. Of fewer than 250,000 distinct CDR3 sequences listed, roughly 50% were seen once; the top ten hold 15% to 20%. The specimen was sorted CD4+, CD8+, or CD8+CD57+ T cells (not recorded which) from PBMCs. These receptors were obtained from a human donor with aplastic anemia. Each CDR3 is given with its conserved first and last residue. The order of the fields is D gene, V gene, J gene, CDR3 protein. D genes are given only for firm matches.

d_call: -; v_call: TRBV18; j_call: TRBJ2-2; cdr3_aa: CASSSDRNTGELFF
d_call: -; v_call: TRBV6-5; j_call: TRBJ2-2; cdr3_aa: CASSLGHGARTGELFF
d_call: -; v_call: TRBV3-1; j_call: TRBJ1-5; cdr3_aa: CASSQDGGRNNQPQRF
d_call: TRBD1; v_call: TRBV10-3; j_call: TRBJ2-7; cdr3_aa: CAISGTGGAGEQYF
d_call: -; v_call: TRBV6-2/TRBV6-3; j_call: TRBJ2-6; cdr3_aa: CASSFFSDSGANVLTF
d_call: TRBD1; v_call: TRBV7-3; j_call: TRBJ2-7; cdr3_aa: CASSLGDRGYEQYF
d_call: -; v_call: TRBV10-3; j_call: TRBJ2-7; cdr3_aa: CAISDLLYSKQYF
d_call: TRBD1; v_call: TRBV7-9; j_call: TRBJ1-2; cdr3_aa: CACGLGQGVGTVYGYTF
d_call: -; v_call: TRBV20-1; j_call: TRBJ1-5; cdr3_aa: CSARVKTWGNRPQHF
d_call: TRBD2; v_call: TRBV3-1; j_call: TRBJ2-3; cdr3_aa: CASSEPLAGTEYF
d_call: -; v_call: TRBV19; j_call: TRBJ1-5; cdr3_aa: CASSEGPYSNQPQHF
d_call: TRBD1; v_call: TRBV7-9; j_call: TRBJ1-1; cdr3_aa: CVSRTGAENTEAFF
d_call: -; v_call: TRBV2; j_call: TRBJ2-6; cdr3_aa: CASSEGGGTF
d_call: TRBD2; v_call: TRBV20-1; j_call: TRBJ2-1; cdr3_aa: CSANPMAGGYNEQFF
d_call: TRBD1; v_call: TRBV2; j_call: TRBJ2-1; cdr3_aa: CASSVWLGGGNEQFF
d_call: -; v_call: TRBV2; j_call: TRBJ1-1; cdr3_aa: CASSLGVGWTEAFF
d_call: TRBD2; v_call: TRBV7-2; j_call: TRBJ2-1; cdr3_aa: CASRPGLAGEVNEQLF
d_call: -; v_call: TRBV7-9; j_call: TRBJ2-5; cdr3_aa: CASSPLTGILRGETQYF
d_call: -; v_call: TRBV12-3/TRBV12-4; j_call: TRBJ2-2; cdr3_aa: CAGSDRTGNTGELFF
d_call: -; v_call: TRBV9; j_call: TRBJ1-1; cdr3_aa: CASTETGLMNTEAFF
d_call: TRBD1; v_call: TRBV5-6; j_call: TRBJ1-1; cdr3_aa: CASSLWDRAYTEAFF
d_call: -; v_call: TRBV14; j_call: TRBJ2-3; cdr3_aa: CASSLTGTQYF
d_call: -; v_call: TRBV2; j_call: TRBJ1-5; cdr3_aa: CASSRGNVSNQPQHF
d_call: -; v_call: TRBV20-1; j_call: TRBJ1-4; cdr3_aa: CSATVAGLHEKLFF
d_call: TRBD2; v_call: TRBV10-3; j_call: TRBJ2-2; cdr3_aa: CAIRNPGLAGTNTGELFF
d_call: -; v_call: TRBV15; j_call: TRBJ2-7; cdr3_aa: CATSREVPGEEQYF
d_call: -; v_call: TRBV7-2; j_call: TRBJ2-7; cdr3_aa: CASSLALTDLREQYF
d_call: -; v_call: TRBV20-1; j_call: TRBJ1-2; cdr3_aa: CSADIGGASYGYTF
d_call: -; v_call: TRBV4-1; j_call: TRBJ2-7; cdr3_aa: CASSQDPGPVYEQYF
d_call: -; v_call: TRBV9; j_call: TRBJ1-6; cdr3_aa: CASSAQGTGSPLHF
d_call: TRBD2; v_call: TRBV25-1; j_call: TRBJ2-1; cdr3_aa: CASTFPGTSGYNEQFF
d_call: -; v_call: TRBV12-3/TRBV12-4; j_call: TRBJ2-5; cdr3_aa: CASSFSQAKETQYF
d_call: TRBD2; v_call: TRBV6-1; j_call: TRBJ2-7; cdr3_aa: CASSVGLAGGPRYEQYF
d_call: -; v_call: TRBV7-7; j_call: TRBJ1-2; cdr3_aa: CARGSGGKDGYTF
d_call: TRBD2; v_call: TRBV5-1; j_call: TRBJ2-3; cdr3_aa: CASSLVRGWIDTQYF
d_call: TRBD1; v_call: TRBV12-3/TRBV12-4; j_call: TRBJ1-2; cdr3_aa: CASRTGYGNTF
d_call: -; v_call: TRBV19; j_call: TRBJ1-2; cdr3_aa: CASSIRTSMDGYTF
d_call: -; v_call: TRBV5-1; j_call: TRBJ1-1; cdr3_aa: CASSFHEDTEAFF
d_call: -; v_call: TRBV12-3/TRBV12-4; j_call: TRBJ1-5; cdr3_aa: CAGSRGTTGRPQHF